Listed below are T cell receptor beta chains from one sample, sequenced in a study of shared clonotypes between healthy human individuals. Assay: immunoSEQ multiplex PCR; the TCRdb copy retains only in-frame clones and omits some. The sample contains more than 2,000,000 clones, roughly 92% of which appear only once. Sequenced: naive CD4+ T cells sorted from blood. The receptor source for this set is a man between 18 and 35 years old in good health. The CDR3 runs from the conserved cysteine through the conserved F or W. D genes are given only for firm matches. Rows may omit the clone size; those that give it use once, few, many or a size class.

>TRBJ1-4|TRBV6-6|NA|NA
CASSYSGPDEKLFF
TGTGCCAGCAGTTACTCGGGGCCGGATGAAAAACTGTTTTTT
>TRBJ2-6|TRBV10-3|NA|NA
CAIRLGEGAGANVLTF
TGTGCCATCAGGCTTGGTGAGGGCGCCGGGGCCAACGTCCTGACTTTC
>TRBJ1-1|TRBV15|NA|NA
CATSRVPSLVAFF
TGTGCCACCAGCAGAGTCCCCAGCCTGGTGGCTTTCTTT
>TRBJ1-2|TRBV28|NA|NA
CASTQGGGGYTF
TGTGCCAGCACTCAGGGAGGCGGAGGCTACACCTTC
>TRBJ2-6|TRBV2|once|NA
CASSYGANVLTF
TGTGCCAGCTCATATGGGGCCAACGTCCTGACTTTC
>TRBJ2-7|TRBV7-9|once|NA
CASSASSLKAYEQYF
TGTGCCAGCAGCGCGTCTAGCTTGAAGGCCTACGAGCAGTACTTC
>TRBJ2-1|TRBV11-2|NA|NA
CASSLASGPYNEQFF
TGTGCCAGCAGCTTAGCCAGCGGGCCGTACAATGAGCAGTTCTTC
>TRBJ1-5|TRBV19|NA|NA
CASSTEGREGQPQHF
TGTGCCAGTAGTACTGAAGGCAGGGAAGGCCAGCCCCAGCATTTT
>TRBJ2-5|TRBV11-2|NA|NA
CASSSLGEETQYF
TGTGCCAGCAGCTCCCTGGGGGAGGAGACCCAGTACTTC
>TRBJ1-4|TRBV18|NA|NA
CASSPPDTEDEKLFF
TGTGCCAGCTCACCCCCAGACACCGAAGATGAAAAACTGTTTTTT
>TRBJ1-1|TRBV6-1|NA|TRBD1
CASSQDRENTEAFF
TGTGCCAGCAGCCAGGACAGGGAGAACACTGAAGCTTTCTTT
>TRBJ2-2|TRBV4-1|NA|NA
CASSRLRRGAKETGELFF
TGCGCCAGCAGCCGACTCCGTCGGGGGGCCAAGGAGACCGGGGAGCTGTTTTTT
>TRBJ2-3|TRBV27|NA|NA
CASSPGGRVMSTQYF
TGTGCCAGCAGTCCAGGAGGCCGGGTAATGAGTACGCAGTATTTT
>TRBJ1-1|TRBV18|NA|NA
CASSPTRNTEAFF
TGTGCCAGCTCACCGACGAGGAACACTGAAGCTTTCTTT
>TRBJ2-7|TRBV6-1|NA|NA
CASSSGLQQYF
TGTGCCAGCAGTTCGGGACTGCAGCAGTACTTC
>TRBJ1-6|TRBV4-1|NA|NA
CASSQGGGSYNSPLHF
TGCGCCAGCAGCCAAGGTGGCGGCTCCTATAATTCACCCCTCCACTTT
>TRBJ2-7|TRBV28|NA|NA
CASSPTLDSTYEQYF
TGTGCCAGCAGTCCCACTTTGGACAGCACCTACGAGCAGTACTTC
>TRBJ1-5|TRBV2|NA|NA
CASSEQSPSNQPQHF
TGTGCCAGCAGTGAGCAGTCTCCCAGCAATCAGCCCCAGCATTTT
>TRBJ2-2|TRBV11-3|NA|TRBD1
CASSSDRVELFF
TGTGCCAGCAGCTCCGACAGGGTGGAGCTGTTTTTT
>TRBJ1-3|TRBV28|NA|NA
CASSTHSGAHASIYF
TGTGCCAGCAGTACCCATTCGGGGGCCCATGCGTCCATATATTTT
>TRBJ2-1|TRBV10-3|NA|TRBD2
CAISGRAGVWNEQFF
TGTGCCATCAGTGGTAGAGCGGGAGTATGGAATGAGCAGTTCTTC
>TRBJ2-7|TRBV10-3|NA|NA
CAISETTTTLGEQYF
TGTGCCATCAGTGAAACAACTACTACCCTTGGCGAGCAGTACTTC
>TRBJ2-7|TRBV23-1|once|TRBD1
CASSRHRGYEQYF
TGCGCCAGCAGTCGACACAGGGGATACGAGCAGTACTTC
>TRBJ1-5|TRBV28|NA|TRBD1
CATYGQEGNQPQHF
TGTGCCACCTACGGACAGGAAGGCAATCAGCCCCAGCATTTT
>TRBJ2-2|TRBV7-6|NA|NA
CASSLQLQGNTGELFF
TGTGCCAGCAGCTTACAATTACAGGGAAACACCGGGGAGCTGTTTTTT
>TRBJ1-2|TRBV6-5|NA|TRBD1
CASRTGGGGYTF
TGTGCCAGCAGAACAGGGGGAGGAGGCTACACCTTC
>TRBJ2-7|TRBV18|NA|TRBD1
CASSPQTGDYEQYF
TGTGCCAGCTCACCCCAGACAGGGGACTACGAGCAGTACTTC